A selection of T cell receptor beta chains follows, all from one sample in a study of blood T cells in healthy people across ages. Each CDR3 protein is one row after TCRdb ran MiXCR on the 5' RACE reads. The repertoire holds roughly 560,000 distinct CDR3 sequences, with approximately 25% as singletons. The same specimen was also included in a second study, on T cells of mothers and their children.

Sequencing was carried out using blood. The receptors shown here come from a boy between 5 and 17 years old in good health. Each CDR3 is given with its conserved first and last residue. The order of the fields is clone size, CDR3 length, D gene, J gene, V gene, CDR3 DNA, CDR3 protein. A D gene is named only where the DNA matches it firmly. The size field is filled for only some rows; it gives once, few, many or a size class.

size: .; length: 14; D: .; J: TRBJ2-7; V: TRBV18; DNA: TGTGCCAGCTCACCCTGGTCGGGGTTCTACGAGCAGTACTTC; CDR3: CASSPWSGFYEQYF
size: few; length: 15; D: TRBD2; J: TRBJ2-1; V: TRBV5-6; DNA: TGTGCCAGCAGCTTGTCGGGACTAGCGAGGAATGAGCAGTTCTTC; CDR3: CASSLSGLARNEQFF
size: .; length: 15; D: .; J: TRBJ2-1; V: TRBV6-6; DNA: TGTGCCAGCAGGCTAAGGGGGGACGCCTTCTACGAGCGGTACTTC; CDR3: CASRLRGDAFYERYF
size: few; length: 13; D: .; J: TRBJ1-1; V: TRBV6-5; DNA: TGTGCCAGCAGTTACGGCAGTAACACTGAAGCTTTCTTT; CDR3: CASSYGSNTEAFF
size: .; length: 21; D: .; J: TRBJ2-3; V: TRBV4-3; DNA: TGCGCCAGCAGCATTGGATTTGGCTGGACAATCAAAAAATCTAGCACAGATACGCAGTATTTT; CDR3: CASSIGFGWTIKKSSTDTQYF
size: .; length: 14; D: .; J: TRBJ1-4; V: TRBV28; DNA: TGTGCCAGCAGTTTGGGAGGGTCGAGTGAAAAACTGTTTTTT; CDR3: CASSLGGSSEKLFF
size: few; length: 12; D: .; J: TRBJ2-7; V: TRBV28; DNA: TGTGCCAGCAGTTGGGATGGCTACGAGCAGTACTTC; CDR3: CASSWDGYEQYF
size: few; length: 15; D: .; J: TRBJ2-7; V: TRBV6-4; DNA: TGTGCCAGCAGGGGCAACCGGGACCCCTCCTACGAGCAGTACTTC; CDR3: CASRGNRDPSYEQYF
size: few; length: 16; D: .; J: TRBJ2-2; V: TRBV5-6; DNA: TGTGCCAGCAGACTCAAGGAAGGAGCGAACACCGGGGAGCTGTTTTTT; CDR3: CASRLKEGANTGELFF
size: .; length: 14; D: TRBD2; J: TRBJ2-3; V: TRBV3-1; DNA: TGTGCCAGCAGCTCACTAGCGGGATCAGATACGCAGTATTTT; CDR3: CASSSLAGSDTQYF
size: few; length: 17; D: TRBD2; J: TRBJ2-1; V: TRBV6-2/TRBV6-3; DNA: TGTGCCAGCAGTTACTCGATCAGCGGGAGTCGAGATAATGAGCAGTTCTTC; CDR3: CASSYSISGSRDNEQFF
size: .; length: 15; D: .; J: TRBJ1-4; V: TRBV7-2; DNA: TGTGCCAGCAGCTCTTTGGGACTGGGCAATGAAAAACTGTTTTTT; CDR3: CASSSLGLGNEKLFF
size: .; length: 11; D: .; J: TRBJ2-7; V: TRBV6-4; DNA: TGTGCCAGCAGTGATGGGTGCGAGCAGTACTTC; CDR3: CASSDGCEQYF